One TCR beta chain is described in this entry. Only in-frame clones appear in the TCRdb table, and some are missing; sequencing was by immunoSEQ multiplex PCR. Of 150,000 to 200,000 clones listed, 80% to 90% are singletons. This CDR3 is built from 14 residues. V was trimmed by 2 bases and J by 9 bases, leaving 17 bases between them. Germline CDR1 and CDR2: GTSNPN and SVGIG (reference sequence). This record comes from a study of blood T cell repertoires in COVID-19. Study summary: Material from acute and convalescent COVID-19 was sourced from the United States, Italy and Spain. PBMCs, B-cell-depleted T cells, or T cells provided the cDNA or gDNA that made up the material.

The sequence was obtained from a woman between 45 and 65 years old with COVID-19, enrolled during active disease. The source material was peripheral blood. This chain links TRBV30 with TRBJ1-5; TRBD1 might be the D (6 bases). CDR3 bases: TGTGCCTGGAGTCGTGGGGGCGCGGGTTTGCCCCAGCATTTT. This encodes CAWSRGGAGLPQHF.